The subject of this entry is one TCR beta chain. Its antigen is not known. This sample was included in a study of identical twins' blood T cells. Each TCR cDNA library carried sample-specific barcodes on both ends. One entry per CDR3 protein results from TCRdb running MiXCR on the 5' RACE reads. The table records fewer than 450,000 distinct CDR3 sequences, 28% of them present only once. Donors were six healthy women in three monozygous twin pairs. Study-level points and caveats: Even for out-of-frame TCRbeta, twins reportedly shared V gene usage much more than unrelated donors.

Germline V gives CDR1 SEHNR, CDR2 FQNEAQ (reference sequence). The CDR3 sequence is 12 residues long. With 7 bases clipped from V and 4 bases from J, the junction kept 3 bases outside the gene matches. The clonotype comes from a woman aged 18 to 55 in good health. The chain uses TRBV7-9 and TRBJ1-1, with 7 bases fitting TRBD1. Sequencing was performed on PBMCs. The CDR3 region is CASIQGGTEAFF. As DNA, the CDR3 is TGTGCCAGCATCCAGGGGGGCACTGAAGCTTTCTTT.